This is a list of T cell receptor beta chains from one sample in a study of blood T cell repertoires in COVID-19. TCRdb's table, derived via immunoSEQ multiplex PCR, lists solely in-frame clones and lacks some. Of more than 150,000 clones in the sample, roughly 90% are singletons; the top ten hold less than 25%. The sample comprised peripheral blood. The receptor set was obtained from a man in his 70s with active or convalescent COVID-19. The CDR3 runs from the conserved cysteine through the conserved F or W. Fields, in order: V gene, clone size, D gene, J gene, CDR3 protein, CDR3 DNA. The D gene is left open where the match is weak. Clone size is stated in some rows and not others, as once, few, many or a class when expanded.

TRBV6-5	-	-	TRBJ2-7	CASSHYEQYF	TGTGCCAGCAGTCACTACGAGCAGTACTTC
TRBV25-1	few	TRBD1	TRBJ1-4	CASSDPGTGGKLFF	TGTGCCAGCAGTGATCCCGGGACAGGGGGAAAACTGTTTTTT
TRBV18	few	TRBD2	TRBJ2-3	CASSPQTSGTDTQYF	TGTGCCAGCTCACCACAGACTAGCGGCACAGATACGCAGTATTTT
TRBV28	once	TRBD2	TRBJ2-3	CASSSVGAGAPRADTQYF	TGTGCCAGCAGTTCCGTCGGAGCGGGAGCCCCCCGGGCAGATACGCAGTATTTT
TRBV24-1	-	-	TRBJ2-4	CATSDPRQVGNIQYF	TGTGCCACCAGTGATCCTAGACAGGTCGGGAACATTCAGTACTTC
TRBV27	-	-	TRBJ1-6	CASSLTTVSYNSPLHF	TGTGCCAGCAGTTTGACCACAGTCTCCTATAATTCACCCCTCCACTTT
TRBV19	-	TRBD1	TRBJ2-6	CASSRQGVRSAGANVLTF	TGTGCCAGTAGCCGACAGGGCGTTAGGAGCGCCGGGGCCAACGTCCTGACTTTC
TRBV24-1	-	-	TRBJ2-2	CATSDLRTATGELFF	TGTGCCACCAGTGATTTGAGGACAGCGACCGGGGAGCTGTTTTTT
TRBV6-4	-	TRBD2	TRBJ2-1	CASSPRGVADNEQFF	TGTGCCAGCAGTCCCCGGGGGGTAGCGGACAATGAGCAGTTCTTC
TRBV19	-	-	TRBJ2-7	CASSPTNSYEQYF	TGTGCCAGTAGTCCCACTAACTCCTACGAGCAGTACTTC
TRBV5-5	-	TRBD1	TRBJ1-2	CASSPPTGVRYGYTF	TGTGCCAGCAGCCCCCCGACAGGGGTTCGCTATGGCTACACCTTC
TRBV6-2/TRBV6-3	-	-	TRBJ2-6	CASSYLRSGANVLTF	TGTGCCAGCAGTTATCTTCGGTCTGGGGCCAACGTCCTGACTTTC
TRBV11-2	-	TRBD1	TRBJ1-6	CASSPVGTGLLSPLHF	TGTGCCAGCAGCCCCGTTGGGACAGGGTTGCTTTCACCCCTCCACTTT
TRBV30	once	-	TRBJ1-4	CAGMGLSEKLFF	TGTGCCGGCATGGGCCTTAGTGAAAAACTGTTTTTT
TRBV6-2/TRBV6-3	once	TRBD2	TRBJ2-2	CASSNRLAGINTGELFF	TGTGCCAGCAGTAACAGACTAGCGGGGATCAACACCGGGGAGCTGTTTTTT
TRBV7-9	-	-	TRBJ1-2	CASSLDIFNYGYTF	TGTGCCAGCAGCTTAGATATTTTTAACTATGGCTACACCTTC
TRBV4-2	once	TRBD2	TRBJ2-5	CASSPLAGGETQYF	TGTGCCAGCAGCCCGCTAGCGGGAGGGGAGACCCAGTACTTC
TRBV2	-	-	TRBJ1-1	CASSVRGAAGNTEAFF	TGTGCCAGCAGTGTTCGCGGCGCGGCGGGGAACACTGAAGCTTTCTTT
TRBV5-1	-	TRBD1	TRBJ1-1	CASSLGFTGARTEAFF	TGCGCCAGCAGCTTGGGGTTTACAGGGGCGAGGACTGAAGCTTTCTTT
TRBV18	-	TRBD1	TRBJ2-3	CASSPPGQGSDTQYF	TGTGCCAGCTCACCACCCGGACAGGGGTCAGATACGCAGTATTTT
TRBV5-4	-	TRBD1	TRBJ2-7	CASSPGTGIYEQYF	TGTGCCAGCAGCCCCGGGACAGGGATTTACGAGCAGTACTTC
TRBV15	-	-	TRBJ2-4	CATNRGQQAKNIQYF	TGTGCCACCAATCGTGGGCAGCAAGCCAAAAACATTCAGTACTTC
TRBV6-5	once	-	TRBJ1-4	CASRGGATNEKLFF	TGTGCCAGCAGAGGAGGGGCGACTAATGAAAAACTGTTTTTT
TRBV28	-	TRBD2	TRBJ2-1	CASSSVTSGEYNEQFF	TGTGCCAGCAGTTCGGTAACTAGCGGAGAGTACAATGAGCAGTTCTTC
TRBV18	once	TRBD1	TRBJ2-7	CASSPMTGEDEQYF	TGTGCCAGCTCACCGATGACAGGGGAGGACGAGCAGTACTTC
TRBV18	-	-	TRBJ1-3	CASSPTGSPGNTIYF	TGTGCCAGCTCACCAACAGGGTCCCCTGGAAACACCATATATTTT
TRBV6-5	-	-	TRBJ2-7	CASSQGGEQYF	TGTGCCAGCAGCCAGGGAGGCGAGCAGTACTTC
TRBV18	-	TRBD1	TRBJ2-7	CASSSTGAYEQYF	TGTGCCAGCTCTTCGACAGGGGCCTACGAGCAGTACTTC
TRBV9	-	-	TRBJ2-5	CASSPQVRQETQYF	TGTGCCAGCAGCCCACAGGTTCGCCAAGAGACCCAGTACTTC
TRBV7-2	-	TRBD2	TRBJ2-5	CASSTRTSGGPQVAQYF	TGTGCCAGCAGCACCCGGACTAGCGGGGGGCCACAGGTGGCCCAGTACTTC
TRBV27	-	-	TRBJ1-1	CASSLYRRNTEAFF	TGTGCCAGCAGTTTATACAGGCGGAACACTGAAGCTTTCTTT
TRBV29-1	-	TRBD1	TRBJ1-1	CSVGLGGPGAEAFF	TGCAGCGTTGGTCTAGGGGGCCCGGGCGCTGAAGCTTTCTTT
TRBV7-9	-	-	TRBJ1-5	CASSFQTGNQPQHF	TGTGCCAGCAGCTTCCAGACAGGCAATCAGCCCCAGCATTTT
TRBV28	-	TRBD1	TRBJ1-3	CATGGAGNTIYF	TGTGCCACAGGGGGAGCTGGAAACACCATATATTTT
TRBV7-3	-	TRBD2	TRBJ2-1	CASSPGLAIYNEQFF	TGTGCCAGCAGCCCGGGACTAGCGATCTACAATGAGCAGTTCTTC
TRBV6-2/TRBV6-3	-	TRBD2	TRBJ2-1	CASSTWTSDNEQFF	TGTGCCAGCAGTACCTGGACTAGCGACAATGAGCAGTTCTTC
TRBV11-2	-	TRBD1	TRBJ1-4	CASSFTGQGWEKLFF	TGTGCCAGCAGCTTTACCGGACAGGGCTGGGAAAAACTGTTTTTT
TRBV4-3	-	-	TRBJ2-3	CASSQVSSVPILTDTQYF	TGCGCCAGCAGCCAAGTCTCTAGCGTACCAATTCTCACAGATACGCAGTATTTT
TRBV7-9	few	TRBD1	TRBJ1-1	CASSLRTSTGGLDTEAFF	TGTGCCAGCAGCTTACGTACTTCCACAGGGGGCCTAGACACTGAAGCTTTCTTT
TRBV7-2	-	-	TRBJ1-5	CASSSTEAQHF	TGTGCCAGCAGCTCCACTGAGGCCCAGCATTTT
TRBV27	once	-	TRBJ2-2	CASSGEQNTGELFF	TGTGCCAGCAGTGGGGAGCAGAACACCGGGGAGCTGTTTTTT
TRBV13	-	TRBD1	TRBJ1-1	CASSSGTGFPNTEAFF	TGTGCCAGCAGCTCCGGGACAGGCTTCCCGAACACTGAAGCTTTCTTT
TRBV18	-	-	TRBJ1-2	CASSPGSEGNYGYTF	TGTGCCAGCTCACCGGGATCCGAGGGAAACTATGGCTACACCTTC
TRBV7-2	-	TRBD2	TRBJ2-5	CASSARLAGGQETQYF	TGTGCCAGCAGCGCAAGACTAGCGGGGGGCCAAGAGACCCAGTACTTC
TRBV7-9	once	TRBD2	TRBJ2-5	CASSQGTSGVETQYF	TGTGCCAGCAGCCAGGGGACTAGCGGGGTGGAGACCCAGTACTTC
TRBV7-9	-	-	TRBJ2-7	CATDTPYEQYF	TGTGCCACCGATACTCCCTACGAGCAGTACTTC